The 7 T cell receptor beta chains reported below all come from one sample, sequenced in a study of response to subunit inactivated influenza vaccine. Each CDR3 protein gets one entry after TCRdb re-called the RT-PCR reads with MiXCR. This sample has around 200,000 distinct CDR3 sequences; about 9% occur once, and the top ten carry roughly 10%. The sample here was non-naive T cells sorted from PBMCs, taken on the day of vaccination. The receptor source for this set is a man aged 50 to 60 who received an inactivated influenza vaccine.

This chain joins TRBV6-1 and TRBJ1-2; D remains ambiguous. Trimming shortened V by 2 bases and J by 0 bases, and 4 bases separated the two germline ends. The CDR3 covers 13 residues. CDR1 MNHNS and CDR2 SASEGT come from the germline V gene. The CDR3 DNA sequence: TGTGCCAGCAGTGAAAACTCTAACTATGGCTACACCTTC. Translated: CASSENSNYGYTF.

The chain uses TRBV5-5 and TRBJ1-5; D uncertain. The V end was cut by 2 bases, the J end by 3 bases, with 12 bases between. There are 15 residues in the CDR3. Germline V gene lookup returns CDR1 SGHKS and CDR2 YYEKEE (reference sequence). CDR3 bases: TGTGCCAGCAGCTTTGGCACCCTTTTCAATCAGCCCCAGCATTTT. Its translation is CASSFGTLFNQPQHF.

This clonotype was seen many times. The chain uses TRBV9 and TRBJ2-3; 7 bases match TRBD2. Unmatched junction bases numbered 8, after V lost 4 bases and J lost 3 bases. The CDR3 length is 15 residues. Germline lookup yields CDR1 SGDLS and CDR2 YYNGEE. CDR3 in amino acids: CASSPYAGETDTQYF. The CDR3 nucleotides are TGTGCCAGCAGCCCCTACGCGGGAGAAACAGATACGCAGTATTTT.

The table lists this clonotype with a few counts. This chain uses TRBV7-2 with TRBJ1-1; the match to TRBD1 covers 8 bases. The trim removed 6 bases at V and 11 bases at J, leaving 8 bases unmatched. The CDR3 consists of 12 residues. CDR1 and CDR2 (germline): SGHTA, FQGNSA. The CDR3 coding sequence is TGTGCCAGCAGTCTGGACAGGGCGCGGGCTTTCTTT. It encodes CASSLDRARAFF.

This clonotype came up a few times. The rearrangement links TRBV28 to TRBJ1-5, with no clear D. CDR1 is MDHEN, CDR2 SYDVKM, per germline. This CDR3 spans 14 amino acids. V lost 1 base to trimming and J lost 9 bases, with 13 bases between them. The CDR3 sequence: CASSLSLGPPPQHF. CDR3 sequence (DNA): TGTGCCAGCAGTTTATCCCTCGGGCCTCCGCCCCAGCATTTT.

Many counts were recorded for this clonotype. The chain is built from TRBV7-6 and TRBJ2-2; 7 nucleotides align to TRBD2. The V and J ends lost 2 bases and 1 base, in that order; junction bases with no gene match: 7. The CDR3 contains 17 residues. The germline CDR1 and CDR2 sequences are SGHVS and FNYEAQ. The CDR3 spells CASSLLGTNENTGELFF. The CDR3 bases are TGTGCCAGCAGCTTACTGGGGACTAACGAGAACACCGGGGAGCTGTTTTTT.

This clonotype has just a few counts. The chain employs TRBV10-3 and TRBJ1-1; the match to TRBD1 covers 7 bases. V trimming: 6 bases; J trimming: 3 bases; junction bases outside the gene matches: 1. The V gene's germline CDR1 is ENHRY and CDR2 SYGVKD. The CDR3 sequence is 12 residues long. For the CDR3, the DNA is TGTGCCATCAGAGACAGGGACACTGAAGCTTTCTTT. Translating it yields CAIRDRDTEAFF.